The present T cell receptor beta chain was sequenced within a study of T cell responses to AZD1222 COVID-19 vaccine. Method: immunoSEQ multiplex PCR; TCRdb's copy keeps in-frame clones and lacks some. The profile covers around 130,000 clones, with over 90% appearing a single time and roughly 5.9% taken by the ten largest. The TCR sequence derives from an adult in good health. Sequenced material: peripheral blood, taken on day 0 of AZD1222 vaccination.

CDR3 protein: CASSFNGLAGADTQYF. The CDR3 nucleotides read TGTGCCAGCAGTTTTAACGGACTAGCGGGAGCAGATACGCAGTATTTT. V and J are TRBV27 and TRBJ2-3, with 13 bases that match TRBD2. There are 16 residues in the CDR3. In germline, CDR1 is MNHEY, CDR2 SMNVEV (reference sequence). V dropped 3 bases and J dropped 4; count of bases not matched to a gene: 4.